This TCR beta chain was sequenced in a study of blood T cell repertoires in COVID-19. About the research overall: Samples representing acute and convalescent COVID-19 were sourced from the United States, Italy and Spain.

The CDR3 has 19 residues. In the study's own analysis: Quantification of nucleated cells was approximated via reference gene primer amplification. Only in-frame clones appear in the TCRdb table, and some are missing; sequencing was by immunoSEQ multiplex PCR. V, J and clone size reflect that table, while D and trimming were determined from the DNA. The sample records a few hundred thousand clones, roughly 90% being singletons. Sequences were obtained from peripheral blood. The TCR comes from a woman aged 45-60 years with active or convalescent COVID-19. V gene TRBV21-1 combines with J gene TRBJ1-3; TRBD1 reflects the table's D call only, with no check against the DNA. TRBV21-1 is tagged as a pseudogene. CDR3: CASSKNAARGQGAGNTIYF. In nucleotides, the CDR3 is TGTGCCAGCAGCAAAAATGCGGCGCGGGGACAGGGGGCTGGAAACACCATATATTTT.